This T cell receptor (beta chain) emerged from a study of response to subunit inactivated influenza vaccine. Study-level points and caveats: The authors offered the suggestion that each seasonal influenza vaccination recruits few new T cells.

The CDR3 consists of 13 residues. The V gene lost 0 bases and the J gene lost 7 bases, with 7 bases spanning the gap. Germline values: CDR1 LGHDT, CDR2 YNNKEL (reference sequence). A remark on this clonotype: Its target is not known.

TCRdb redid the calling of the RT-PCR reads with MiXCR, one entry per CDR3 protein. The repertoire holds about 240,000 distinct CDR3 sequences, with less than 15% as singletons. The TCR sequence derives from a man aged 45-60 years who received an inactivated influenza vaccine. The sample was non-naive T cells sorted from PBMCs, taken about 14 days before vaccination. V gene TRBV3-1 combines with J gene TRBJ2-1; D is uncertain. CDR3 protein: CASSQDFGNEQFF. CDR3 coding DNA: TGTGCCAGCAGCCAAGATTTCGGAAATGAGCAGTTCTTC.